This is a list of T cell receptor beta chains from one sample in a study of metastatic and nonmetastatic thyroid tumors. TCRdb reassembled clones from the PCR reads with MiXCR. Here the sample spans 37,000 or so clones, about 15% being singletons. Specimen: blood. These TCRs come from a male donor with papillary thyroid cancer or a benign thyroid nodule (not recorded which). Some clones in this sample may be carry-over from other donors' samples. Each CDR3 is given with its conserved first and last residue. Fields, in order: J gene, clone size, D gene, V gene, CDR3 protein, CDR3 DNA. A D gene is named only where the DNA matches it firmly. A clone size is listed for some rows: how often the clone was seen (once, few, many), or a class if it is expanded.

>TRBJ2-5|many|.|TRBV7-9
CASSLDQYQETQYF
TGTGCCAGCAGCTTAGACCAGTACCAAGAGACCCAGTACTTC
>TRBJ2-5|many|.|TRBV12-3/TRBV12-4
CASSAPDPLGTQYF
TGTGCCAGCAGCGCGCCGGACCCCCTGGGGACCCAGTACTTC
>TRBJ2-4|many|.|TRBV7-6
CASSNGAANIQYF
TGTGCCAGCAGCAACGGGGCCGCGAACATTCAGTACTTC
>TRBJ2-2|many|TRBD2|TRBV27
CASSLAGDTGELFF
TGTGCCAGCAGTTTAGCGGGAGACACCGGGGAGCTGTTTTTT
>TRBJ2-2|.|TRBD2|TRBV28
CASSRTSAAGELFF
TGTGCCAGCAGTCGGACTAGCGCTGCCGGGGAGCTGTTTTTT
>TRBJ2-5|few|.|TRBV4-2
CASSPNTIGGPTPQETQYF
TGTGCCAGCAGCCCGAATACCATTGGGGGCCCCACGCCTCAAGAGACCCAGTACTTC
>TRBJ1-6|many|TRBD1|TRBV27
CASRGQGSSPLHF
TGTGCCAGCAGGGGACAGGGGTCATCCCCCCTCCACTTT
>TRBJ2-7|.|.|TRBV7-5
CTSVPEVKRTPSPSGRTYEQYF
.
>TRBJ2-1|many|.|TRBV5-1
CASSLAEGGQTPFF
TGCGCCAGCAGCTTGGCCGAGGGTGGGCAGACGCCGTTCTTC
>TRBJ2-5|.|TRBD1|TRBV5-1
CASSFWDRGEYTQYF
TGCGCCAGCAGCTTCTGGGACAGGGGTGAATATACCCAGTACTTC
>TRBJ1-3|many|TRBD1|TRBV20-1
CSARDLWTGHSGNTIYF
TGCAGTGCTAGAGATCTCTGGACAGGGCACTCTGGAAACACCATATATTTT
>TRBJ1-2|many|.|TRBV11-2
CASSLGGTEYGYTF
TGTGCCAGCAGCTTAGGCGGGACGGAGTATGGCTACACCTTC
>TRBJ2-5|.|TRBD2|TRBV9
CASSPGLAGGGRVQETQYF
TGTGCCAGCAGCCCGGGACTAGCGGGAGGGGGTAGGGTCCAAGAGACCCAGTACTTC
>TRBJ1-2|many|.|TRBV7-2
CASSDPVGRWDYGYTF
TGTGCCAGCAGCGACCCGGTCGGGCGTTGGGACTATGGCTACACCTTC
>TRBJ2-3|.|.|TRBV20-1
CSARDSTSSDTQYF
TGCAGTGCTAGAGATTCCACTTCATCAGATACGCAGTATTTT
>TRBJ2-3|many|TRBD2|TRBV3-1
CASSRPGGEHTDTQYF
TGTGCCAGCAGCCGCCCTGGGGGGGAACACACAGATACGCAGTATTTT
>TRBJ2-7|many|TRBD2|TRBV11-3
CASSPGTSGRSEGYF
TGTGCCAGCAGCCCCGGGACTAGCGGGAGATCGGAGGGGTACTTC
>TRBJ2-5|.|.|TRBV7-6
CASRTRRDTIQETQYF
TGTGCCAGCAGAACCCGGAGGGACACCATCCAAGAGACCCAGTACTTC
>TRBJ2-7|few|.|TRBV28
CASSSQFCGKQYF
TGTGCCAGCAGCTCACAGTTTTGCGGGAAGCAGTACTTC
>TRBJ1-4|many|.|TRBV12-3/TRBV12-4
CASSPQSLWGGDYREKLFF
TGTGCCAGCAGCCCTCAAAGCTTGTGGGGAGGGGATTATAGGGAAAAACTGTTTTTT
>TRBJ2-1|few|TRBD2|TRBV6-6
CASSSSSGSANREQFF
TGTGCCAGCAGCAGTTCTAGCGGGTCCGCGAACAGGGAGCAGTTCTTC
>TRBJ2-1|many|TRBD2|TRBV7-3
CASSIAGENEQFF
TGTGCCAGCAGCATAGCGGGGGAGAATGAGCAGTTCTTC
>TRBJ2-1|many|.|TRBV5-1
CASSREPPDSANEQFF
TGCGCCAGCAGCAGGGAACCTCCAGATTCGGCGAATGAGCAGTTCTTC
>TRBJ1-4|many|.|TRBV29-1
CSVDETGEKLFF
TGCAGCGTTGACGAGACGGGTGAAAAACTGTTTTTT
>TRBJ2-1|many|.|TRBV7-9
CASSYYLEQFF
TGTGCCAGCAGCTACTACCTTGAGCAGTTCTTC
>TRBJ1-1|.|.|TRBV5-1
CASSWDIVVDTEAFF
TGCGCCAGCAGCTGGGACATAGTGGTGGATACTGAAGCTTTCTTT
>TRBJ1-2|many|.|TRBV2
CASSGLTGFVGYTF
TGTGCCAGCAGTGGGCTGACAGGATTTGTGGGCTACACCTTC
>TRBJ2-1|once|.|TRBV3-1
CASSQEGFEQFF
TGTGCCAGCAGCCAAGAAGGGTTTGAGCAGTTCTTC
>TRBJ2-1|.|.|TRBV5-1
CASSPRTDSYNEQFF
TGCGCCAGCAGCCCAAGGACGGACTCCTACAATGAGCAGTTCTTC
>TRBJ2-3|.|.|TRBV5-1
CASTQTGDSTDTHYF
TGCGCCAGCACCCAAACCGGGGACTCCACAGATACGCATTATTTT
>TRBJ2-1|many|TRBD2|TRBV7-2
CASSPSGRVISGNEQFF
TGTGCCAGCAGCCCTAGCGGGAGGGTTATTTCGGGGAATGAGCAGTTCTTC
>TRBJ1-2|many|.|TRBV19
CASSIGKGDFNYGYTF
TGTGCCAGTAGTATAGGGAAAGGGGATTTTAACTATGGCTACACCTTC
>TRBJ1-1|many|.|TRBV7-9
CASSPPRNTEAFF
TGTGCCAGCAGCCCCCCCAGGAACACTGAAGCTTTCTTT
>TRBJ2-3|few|.|TRBV12-3/TRBV12-4
CASSVLDLSCLPRDTQYF
TGTGCCAGCAGTGTTCTGGACCTTAGCTGCCTCCCCCGTGATACGCAGTATTTT
>TRBJ2-3|.|TRBD1|TRBV20-1
CSARVPGTGNKDTQYF
TGCAGTGCTAGAGTTCCCGGGACAGGGAACAAAGATACACAGTATTTT
>TRBJ2-2|.|.|TRBV9
CASSPRTFWLNTGELFF
TGTGCCAGCAGCCCCCGTACTTTTTGGTTAAACACCGGGGAGCTGTTTTTT
>TRBJ1-5|many|.|TRBV2
CASSEGRGYQPQHF
TGTGCCAGCAGTGAAGGCAGGGGCTATCAGCCCCAGCATTTT
>TRBJ1-6|few|TRBD1|TRBV6-6
CASSYSGGLSSPLHF
TGTGCCAGCAGTTACTCAGGGGGCTTAAGTTCACCCCTCCACTTT
>TRBJ2-3|.|TRBD2|TRBV11-2
CASSLGSGGAGHTQYF
TGTGCCAGCAGCTTAGGTAGCGGGGGGGCCGGGCATACGCAGTATTTT
>TRBJ2-1|many|TRBD1|TRBV7-8
CASSLGGFGAGGLSYNEQFF
TGTGCCAGCAGCTTAGGGGGATTCGGGGCAGGGGGCTTATCCTACAATGAGCAGTTCTTC
>TRBJ1-3|.|.|TRBV6-1
CASSESPSSGNTIYF
TGTGCCAGCAGTGAATCTCCCTCCTCTGGAAACACCATATATTTT
>TRBJ1-2|.|.|TRBV11-2
CASSPFRTAAEGGYTF
TGTGCCAGCAGCCCATTTCGCACGGCCGCCGAGGGGGGCTACACCTTC
>TRBJ2-7|many|TRBD2|TRBV19
CASSRGGARFTYEQYF
TGTGCCAGTAGCCGGGGGGGGGCTCGATTCACCTACGAGCAGTACTTC
>TRBJ2-7|many|.|TRBV4-1
CASSLKEGYEQYF
TGCGCCAGCAGCCTAAAAGAGGGCTACGAGCAGTACTTC
>TRBJ1-4|.|.|TRBV18
CASSSGDGLGEKLFF
TGTGCCAGCTCATCAGGGGACGGACTAGGAGAAAAACTGTTTTTT
>TRBJ2-7|many|.|TRBV2
CASRDTGDEQYF
TGTGCCAGCAGAGACACAGGAGACGAGCAGTACTTC
>TRBJ2-2|.|.|TRBV9
CASSVTNGGDTGELFF
TGTGCCAGCAGCGTAACTAACGGGGGCGATACCGGGGAGCTGTTTTTT
>TRBJ2-7|many|TRBD2|TRBV10-3
CATLDPTGTNSYEQYF
TGTGCCACCCTGGACCCAACCGGGACTAACTCCTACGAGCAGTACTTC
>TRBJ2-1|many|TRBD2|TRBV11-3
CASSLVGGYNEQFF
TGTGCCAGCAGCTTAGTGGGGGGGTACAATGAGCAGTTCTTC
>TRBJ1-2|.|TRBD1|TRBV20-1
CSAREVGQGDYGYTF
TGCAGTGCTAGAGAAGTTGGACAGGGTGACTATGGCTACACCTTC
>TRBJ2-2|medium-sized|TRBD1|TRBV6-1
CASSGDRGITGELFF
TGTGCCAGCAGTGGGGACAGGGGGATCACCGGGGAGCTGTTTTTT
>TRBJ2-7|.|.|TRBV6-1
CASGTYEQYF
TGTGCCAGCGGAACCTACGAGCAGTACTTC
>TRBJ2-5|many|TRBD2|TRBV7-6
CASALAGGRETQYF
TGTGCCAGTGCCCTAGCGGGGGGGAGAGAGACCCAGTACTTC
>TRBJ2-7|many|TRBD1|TRBV7-9
CASSLHPPWGTGGSYEQYF
TGTGCCAGCAGCTTACACCCCCCGTGGGGGACAGGGGGCTCCTACGAGCAGTACTTC
>TRBJ2-3|.|TRBD2|TRBV2
CASSSQLAGGTADTQYF
TGCGCCAGCAGTTCCCAACTAGCGGGAGGTACGGCAGATACGCAGTATTTT
>TRBJ2-1|many|TRBD2|TRBV4-1
CASSQERHLAGAYNEQFF
TGCGCCAGCAGCCAAGAGCGCCATCTAGCGGGGGCTTACAATGAGCAGTTCTTC
>TRBJ1-5|many|TRBD1|TRBV28
CASRRQGLWDQPQHF
TGTGCCAGCAGAAGACAGGGACTCTGGGATCAGCCCCAGCATTTT
>TRBJ2-7|many|.|TRBV10-2
CASSATTSSYEQYF
TGCGCCAGCAGTGCAACTACGAGCTCCTACGAGCAGTACTTC